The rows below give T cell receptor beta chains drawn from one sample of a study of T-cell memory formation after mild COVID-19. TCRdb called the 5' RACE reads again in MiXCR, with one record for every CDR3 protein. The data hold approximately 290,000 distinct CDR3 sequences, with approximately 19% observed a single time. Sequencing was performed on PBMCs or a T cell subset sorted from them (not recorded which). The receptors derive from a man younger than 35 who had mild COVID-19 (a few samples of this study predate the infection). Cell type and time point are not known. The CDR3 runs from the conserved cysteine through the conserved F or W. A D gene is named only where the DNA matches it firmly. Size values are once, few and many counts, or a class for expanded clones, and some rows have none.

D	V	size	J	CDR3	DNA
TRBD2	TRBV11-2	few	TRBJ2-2	CASRQPGTSPTGELFF	TGTGCCAGCAGGCAGCCCGGGACTAGTCCTACCGGGGAGCTGTTTTTT
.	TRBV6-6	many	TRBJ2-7	CASKRHQLTYEQYF	TGTGCCAGCAAACGGCACCAACTTACCTACGAGCAGTACTTC
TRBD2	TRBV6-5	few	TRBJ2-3	CASSYLRGGSDTQYF	TGTGCCAGCAGTTACTTGCGGGGGGGCTCAGATACGCAGTATTTT
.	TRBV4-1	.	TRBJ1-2	CASSQDRDRGGYTF	TGCGCCAGCAGCCAAGATAGGGACCGGGGGGGCTACACCTTC
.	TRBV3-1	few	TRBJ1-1	CASRQSDRMNTEAFF	TGTGCCAGCAGACAGAGTGACAGAATGAACACTGAAGCTTTCTTT
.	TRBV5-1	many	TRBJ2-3	CASSAGQNTQYF	TGCGCCAGCAGCGCGGGACAGAATACGCAGTATTTT
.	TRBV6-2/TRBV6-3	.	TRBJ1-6	CASSLLPPRFTSPLHF	TGTGCCAGCAGTTTACTGCCACCCAGGTTTACTTCACCCCTCCACTTT
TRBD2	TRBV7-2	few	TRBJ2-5	CASSFSGLAGETQYF	TGTGCCAGCAGCTTTTCCGGACTAGCGGGGGAGACCCAGTACTTC
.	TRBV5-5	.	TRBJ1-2	CASSLRLSGYTF	TGTGCCAGCAGCCTCCGTCTTTCTGGCTACACCTTC
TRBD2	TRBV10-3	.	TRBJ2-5	CAIRTTSGGETQYF	TGTGCCATCCGAACGACTAGCGGAGGGGAGACCCAGTACTTC
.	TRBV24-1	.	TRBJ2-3	CATSDWSKDTQYF	TGTGCCACCAGTGATTGGTCTAAAGATACGCAGTATTTT
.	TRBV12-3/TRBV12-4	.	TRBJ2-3	CASSSPSEASTDTQYF	TGTGCCAGCAGTTCCCCTAGCGAAGCTAGCACAGATACGCAGTATTTT
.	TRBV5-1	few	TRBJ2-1	CASSGPGAYNEQFF	TGCGCCAGCAGCGGACCCGGGGCCTACAATGAGCAGTTCTTC
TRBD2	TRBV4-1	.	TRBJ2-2	CAISQASGVDGELFF	TGCGCCATCAGCCAAGCAAGCGGGGTTGACGGGGAGCTGTTTTTT
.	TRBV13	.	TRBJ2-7	CASSLGGMGEQYF	TGTGCCAGCAGCTTAGGGGGTATGGGAGAGCAGTACTTC
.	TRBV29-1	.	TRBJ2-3	CSARRGGLDTQYF	TGCAGCGCCAGGAGGGGGGGGCTAGATACGCAGTATTTT
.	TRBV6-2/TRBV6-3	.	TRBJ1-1	CASSALGNTEAFF	TGTGCCAGCAGTGCCCTGGGGAACACTGAAGCTTTCTTT
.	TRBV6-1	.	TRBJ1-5	CASSEEASDNQPQHF	TGTGCCAGCAGTGAAGAAGCTAGTGATAATCAGCCCCAGCATTTT
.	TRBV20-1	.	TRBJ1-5	CSARVYSNQPQHF	TGCAGTGCTAGAGTGTATAGCAATCAGCCCCAGCATTTT
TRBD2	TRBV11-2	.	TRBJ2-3	CASSRGLAGGQSTDTQYF	TGTGCCAGCAGTCGAGGACTAGCGGGGGGGCAGAGCACAGATACGCAGTATTTT
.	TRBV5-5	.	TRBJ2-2	CASSYYRGSNNPGELFF	TGTGCCAGCAGCTATTACCGGGGCTCGAACAACCCCGGGGAGCTGTTTTTT
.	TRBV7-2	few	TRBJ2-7	CASSLVGGYEQYF	TGTGCCAGCAGCTTGGTCGGGGGCTACGAGCAGTACTTC
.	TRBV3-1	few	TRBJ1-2	CASSQREAGRGSYTF	TGTGCCAGCAGCCAAAGGGAGGCAGGCCGCGGGAGCTACACCTTC
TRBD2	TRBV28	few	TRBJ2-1	CASSLPGLAGGPSYNEQFF	TGTGCCAGCAGCCTACCGGGACTAGCGGGGGGGCCTAGCTACAATGAGCAGTTCTTC
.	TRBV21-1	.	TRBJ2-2	CASPPAGGEANTGELFF	TGTGCCAGCCCCCCGGCAGGGGGCGAAGCGAACACCGGGGAGCTGTTTTTT
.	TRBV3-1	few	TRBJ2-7	CASSRPRGGGRAYEQYF	TGTGCCAGCAGCCGCCCAAGAGGAGGGGGCAGGGCCTACGAGCAGTACTTC
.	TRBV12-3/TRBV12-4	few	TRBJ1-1	CASRRQVLDTEAFF	TGTGCCAGCAGAAGACAGGTTCTCGACACTGAAGCTTTCTTT
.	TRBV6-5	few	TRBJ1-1	CASSYSFLQNGEAFF	TGTGCCAGCAGTTACTCGTTTCTCCAGAACGGTGAAGCTTTCTTT